This T cell receptor beta chain was sequenced for a study of shared clonotypes between healthy human individuals. Repertoires were generated with immunoSEQ multiplex PCR, while TCRdb's copy carries only in-frame clones and drops some. The sample has some 980,000 clones, roughly 72% seen once. The germline gives CDR1 SGHTA, CDR2 FQGNSA. The CDR3 totals 12 residues. Deletions cut 2 bases from V and 12 bases from J, with 14 bases between. The sequence derives from a man in his late teens or twenties in good health. The V call is TRBV7-2, the J call TRBJ2-7; D possibly corresponds to TRBD1 (6 bases). Sample: memory CD4+ T cells sorted from blood. Stated subset: CD45RA-negative fraction. CDR3 nucleotide sequence: TGTGCCAGCAGCTTACCCCCCGGACAGAGGTACTTC. This gives the protein CASSLPPGQRYF.